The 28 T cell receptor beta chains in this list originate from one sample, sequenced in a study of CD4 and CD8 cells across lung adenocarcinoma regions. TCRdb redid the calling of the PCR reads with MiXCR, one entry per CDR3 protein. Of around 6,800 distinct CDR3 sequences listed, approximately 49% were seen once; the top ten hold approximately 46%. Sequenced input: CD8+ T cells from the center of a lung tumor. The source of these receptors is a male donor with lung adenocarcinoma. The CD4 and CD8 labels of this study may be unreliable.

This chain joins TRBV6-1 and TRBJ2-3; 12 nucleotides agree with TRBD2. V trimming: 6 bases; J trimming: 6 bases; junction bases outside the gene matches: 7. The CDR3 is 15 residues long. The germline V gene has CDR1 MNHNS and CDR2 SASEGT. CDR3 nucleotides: TGTGCCAGCAGCCTCTCCGGGACTAGCGGGGATACGCAGTATTTT. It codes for CASSLSGTSGDTQYF.

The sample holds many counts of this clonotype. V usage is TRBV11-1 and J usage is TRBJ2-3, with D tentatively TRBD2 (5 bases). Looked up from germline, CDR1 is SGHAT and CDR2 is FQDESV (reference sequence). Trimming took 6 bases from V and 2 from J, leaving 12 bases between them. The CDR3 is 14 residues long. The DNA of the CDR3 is TGTGCCAGCAGGCTGAGCGGAAACACAGATACGCAGTATTTT. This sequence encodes CASRLSGNTDTQYF.

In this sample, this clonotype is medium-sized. CDR3: CASSEVGGSQETQYF. CDR3 DNA: TGTGCCAGCAGTGAAGTGGGGGGGAGCCAAGAGACCCAGTACTTC. The chain is built from TRBV6-1 and TRBJ2-5, with 7 bases identical to TRBD2. V lost 1 base to trimming and J lost 1 base; unmatched junction nucleotides: 3. The CDR3 contains 15 residues. Germline values: CDR1 MNHNS, CDR2 SASEGT.

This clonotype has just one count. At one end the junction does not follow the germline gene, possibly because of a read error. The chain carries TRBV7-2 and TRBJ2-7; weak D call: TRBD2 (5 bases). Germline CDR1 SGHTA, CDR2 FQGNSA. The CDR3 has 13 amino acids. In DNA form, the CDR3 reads TGTGCCGGCAGCCCAAGCCGGGGAAACGAGCAGTACTTC. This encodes CAGSPSRGNEQYF. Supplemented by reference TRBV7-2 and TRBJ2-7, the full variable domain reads GAGVSQSPSNKVTEKGKDVELRCDPISGHTALYWYRQSLGQGLEFLIYFQGNSAPDKSGLPSDRFSAERTGGSVSTLTIQRTQQEDSAVYLCAGSPSRGNEQYFGPGTRLTVT.

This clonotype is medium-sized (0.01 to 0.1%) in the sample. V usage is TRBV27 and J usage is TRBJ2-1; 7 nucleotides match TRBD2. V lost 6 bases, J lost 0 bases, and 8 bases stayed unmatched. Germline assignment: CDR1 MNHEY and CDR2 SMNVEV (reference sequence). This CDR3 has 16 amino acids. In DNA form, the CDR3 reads TGTGCCAGCAGCTCCTGGACGGGAGGCTCCTACAATGAGCAGTTCTTC. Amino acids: CASSSWTGGSYNEQFF.

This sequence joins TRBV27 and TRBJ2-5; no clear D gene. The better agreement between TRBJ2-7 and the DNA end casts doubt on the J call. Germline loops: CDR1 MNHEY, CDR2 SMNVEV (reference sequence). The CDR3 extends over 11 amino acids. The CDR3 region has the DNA TGTGCCAGCAGTTTCTCATACGAGCAGTACTTC. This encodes CASSFSYEQYF.

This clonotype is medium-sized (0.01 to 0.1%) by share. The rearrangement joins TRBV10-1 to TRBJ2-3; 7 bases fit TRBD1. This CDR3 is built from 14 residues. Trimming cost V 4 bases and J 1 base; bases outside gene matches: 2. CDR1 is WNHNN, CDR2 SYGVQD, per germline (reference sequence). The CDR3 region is CASSAGQGTDTQYF. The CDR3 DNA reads TGCGCCAGCAGTGCTGGACAGGGCACAGATACGCAGTATTTT.

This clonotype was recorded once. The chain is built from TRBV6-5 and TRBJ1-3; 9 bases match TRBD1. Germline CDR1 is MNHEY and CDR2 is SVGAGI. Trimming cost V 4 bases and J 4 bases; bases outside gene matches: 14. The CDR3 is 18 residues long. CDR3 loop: CASSSSLRDRAGGNTIYF. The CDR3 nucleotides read TGTGCCAGCAGTTCATCCCTCCGGGACAGGGCCGGGGGAAACACCATATATTTT.

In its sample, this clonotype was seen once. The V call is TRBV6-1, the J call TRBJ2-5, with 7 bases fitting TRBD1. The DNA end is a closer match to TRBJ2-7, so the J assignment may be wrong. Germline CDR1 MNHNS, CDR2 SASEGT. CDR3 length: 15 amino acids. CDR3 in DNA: TGTGCCAGCAGTGAACAACAGGGGCTCTACTACGAGCAGTACTTC. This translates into CASSEQQGLYYEQYF.

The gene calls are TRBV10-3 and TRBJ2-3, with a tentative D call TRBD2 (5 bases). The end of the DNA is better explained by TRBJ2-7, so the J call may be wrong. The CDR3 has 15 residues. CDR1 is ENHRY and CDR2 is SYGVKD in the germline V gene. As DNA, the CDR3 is TGTGGCGCGGGTGAATGGGCCCGCGTCCAAGATACGCAGTACTTC. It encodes CGAGEWARVQDTQYF.

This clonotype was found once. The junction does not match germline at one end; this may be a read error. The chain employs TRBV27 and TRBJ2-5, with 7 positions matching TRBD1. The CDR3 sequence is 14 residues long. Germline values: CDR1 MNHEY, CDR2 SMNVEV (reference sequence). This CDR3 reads CAGSGGRGTETQYF. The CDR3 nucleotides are TGTGCGGGGAGTGGGGGCCGAGGGACAGAGACGCAGTATTTC.

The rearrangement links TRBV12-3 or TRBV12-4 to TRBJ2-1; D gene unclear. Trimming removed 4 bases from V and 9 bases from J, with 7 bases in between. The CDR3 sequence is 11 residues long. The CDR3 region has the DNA TGTGCCAGCAGTTCTAGTAGTGAGCAGTTCTTC. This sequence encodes CASSSSSEQFF.

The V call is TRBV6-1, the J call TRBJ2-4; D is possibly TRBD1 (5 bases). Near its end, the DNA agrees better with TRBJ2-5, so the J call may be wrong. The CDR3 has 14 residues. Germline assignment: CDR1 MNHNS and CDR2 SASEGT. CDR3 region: CASKYLTGQETQYF. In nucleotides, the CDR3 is TGTGCCAGCAAATATTTAACAGGTCAAGAGACCCAGTACTTC.

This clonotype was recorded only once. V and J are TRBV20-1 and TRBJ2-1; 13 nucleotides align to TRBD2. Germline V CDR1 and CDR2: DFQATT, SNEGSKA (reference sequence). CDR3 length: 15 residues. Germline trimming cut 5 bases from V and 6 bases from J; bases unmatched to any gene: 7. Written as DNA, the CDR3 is TGCAGTGCTCCGGGGACTAGCGGGACAATCAATGAGCAGTTCTTC. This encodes CSAPGTSGTINEQFF.

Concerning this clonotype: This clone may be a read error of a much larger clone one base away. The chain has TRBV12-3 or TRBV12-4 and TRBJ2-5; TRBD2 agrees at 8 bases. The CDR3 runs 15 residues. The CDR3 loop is CASSLAPSGQEAQYF. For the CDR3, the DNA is TGTGCCAGCAGTTTGGCCCCTAGCGGGCAAGAGGCCCAGTACTTC.

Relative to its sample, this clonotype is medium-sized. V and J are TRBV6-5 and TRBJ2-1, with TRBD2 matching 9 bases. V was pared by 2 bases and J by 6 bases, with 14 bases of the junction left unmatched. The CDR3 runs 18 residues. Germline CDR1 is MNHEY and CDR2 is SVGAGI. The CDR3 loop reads CASSYGGYRGRGSNEQFF. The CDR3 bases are TGTGCCAGCAGTTACGGCGGGTATCGCGGGAGGGGGTCCAATGAGCAGTTCTTC.

The CDR3 reads CATTNDGTDTQYF. The CDR3 DNA sequence: TGTGCCACCACCAACGACGGCACAGATACGCAGTATTTT. The chain links TRBV10-3 to TRBJ2-3; D call uncertain. With 10 bases removed from V and 1 base from J, the gap between germline ends came to 12 bases. This CDR3 spans 13 amino acids. Germline V gene lookup returns CDR1 ENHRY and CDR2 SYGVKD.

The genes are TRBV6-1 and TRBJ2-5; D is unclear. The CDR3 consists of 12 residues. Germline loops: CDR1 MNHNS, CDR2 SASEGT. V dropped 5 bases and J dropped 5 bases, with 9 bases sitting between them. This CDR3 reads CASSPRRETQYF. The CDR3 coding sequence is TGTGCCAGCAGTCCCCGCCGGGAGACCCAGTACTTC.

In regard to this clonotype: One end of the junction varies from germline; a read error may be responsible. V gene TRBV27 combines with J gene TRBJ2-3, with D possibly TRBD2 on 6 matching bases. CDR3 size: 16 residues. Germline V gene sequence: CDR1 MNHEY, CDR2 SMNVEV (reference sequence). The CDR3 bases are TGTGCCAGCGGGTGCCGTGGAGGGCGTGACCCAGAGACGCAGTATTTT. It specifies CASGCRGGRDPETQYF.

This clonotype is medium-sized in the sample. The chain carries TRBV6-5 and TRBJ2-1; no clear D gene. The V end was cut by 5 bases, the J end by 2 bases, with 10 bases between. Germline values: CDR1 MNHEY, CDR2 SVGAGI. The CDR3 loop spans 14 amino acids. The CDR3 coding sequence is TGTGCCAGCAGTCCCTCGTCAACCTACAATGAGCAGTTCTTC. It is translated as CASSPSSTYNEQFF.

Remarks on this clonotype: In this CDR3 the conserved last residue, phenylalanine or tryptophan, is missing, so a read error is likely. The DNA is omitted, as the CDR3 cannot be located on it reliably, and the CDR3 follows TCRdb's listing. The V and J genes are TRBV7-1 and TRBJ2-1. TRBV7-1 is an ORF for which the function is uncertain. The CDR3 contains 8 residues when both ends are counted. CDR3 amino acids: CAQQLIEN.

This CDR3 is CASSEAWGNEETQYF. In DNA, the CDR3 is TGTGCCAGCAGTGAGGCTTGGGGGAATGAAGAGACCCAGTACTTC. This sequence joins TRBV6-1 and TRBJ2-5; D might be TRBD1 or TRBD2, each matching 5 bases. Germline CDR1 MNHNS, CDR2 SASEGT. The V end lost 3 bases, the J end lost 3 bases, and 14 bases lay between the germline ends. This CDR3 region has 15 residues.

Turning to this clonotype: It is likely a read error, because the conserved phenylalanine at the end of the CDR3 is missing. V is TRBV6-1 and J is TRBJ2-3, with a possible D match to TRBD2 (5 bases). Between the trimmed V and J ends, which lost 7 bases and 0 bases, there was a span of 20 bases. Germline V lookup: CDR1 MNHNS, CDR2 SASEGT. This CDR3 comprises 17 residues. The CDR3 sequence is CASTLTPGRGSTDTQYL. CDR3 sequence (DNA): TGTGCCAGCACCCTAACGCCCGGACGGGGTAGCACAGATACGCAGTATTTA.

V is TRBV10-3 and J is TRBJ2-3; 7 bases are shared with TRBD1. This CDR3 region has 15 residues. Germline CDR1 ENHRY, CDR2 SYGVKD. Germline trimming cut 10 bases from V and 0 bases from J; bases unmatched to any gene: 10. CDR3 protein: CATSSGTASTDTQYF. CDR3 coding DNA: TGTGCCACCAGCTCCGGGACAGCTAGCACAGATACGCAGTATTTT.

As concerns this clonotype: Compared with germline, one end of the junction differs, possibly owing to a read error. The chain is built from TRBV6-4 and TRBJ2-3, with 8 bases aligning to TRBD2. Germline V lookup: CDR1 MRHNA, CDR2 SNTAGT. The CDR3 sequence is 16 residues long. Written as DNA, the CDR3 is TGTGCCAGCAGGGGCGGAGCGGGGGCTGGCACAGAGACGCAGTATTTT. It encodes CASRGGAGAGTETQYF.

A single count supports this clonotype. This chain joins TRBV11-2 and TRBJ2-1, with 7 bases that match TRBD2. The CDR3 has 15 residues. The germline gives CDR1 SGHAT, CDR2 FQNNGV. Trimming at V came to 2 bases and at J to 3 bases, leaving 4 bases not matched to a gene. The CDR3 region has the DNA TGTGCCAGCAGCTTATCGGGAGGACTCTACAATGAGCAGTTCTTC. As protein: CASSLSGGLYNEQFF.

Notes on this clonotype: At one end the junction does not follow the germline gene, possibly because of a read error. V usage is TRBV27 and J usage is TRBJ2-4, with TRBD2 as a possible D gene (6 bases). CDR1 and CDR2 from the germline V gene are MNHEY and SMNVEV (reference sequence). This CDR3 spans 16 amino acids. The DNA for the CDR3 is TGTGCCTGCAGTTTACGACTACCGGGAGCCACAGACACGCAGTACTTC. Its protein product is CACSLRLPGATDTQYF.

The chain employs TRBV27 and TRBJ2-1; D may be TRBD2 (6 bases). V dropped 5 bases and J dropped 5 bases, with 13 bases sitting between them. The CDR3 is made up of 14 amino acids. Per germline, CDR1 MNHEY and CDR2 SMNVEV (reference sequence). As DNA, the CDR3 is TGTGCCAGCAGTCCGCCGGGACTGGACAATGAGCAGTTCTTC. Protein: CASSPPGLDNEQFF.